This T cell receptor beta chain was identified during a study of control samples from healthy donors and cancer patients. The method was immunoSEQ multiplex PCR; TCRdb's version includes in-frame clones alone and lacks a portion of them. The sample has 170,000 or so clones; 85% to 95% are singletons. The material sequenced was blood. The receptor was derived from a woman between 18 and 29 years old in good health.

This chain's CDR3 is CASSFAVNTEAFF. The CDR3 region has the DNA TGTGCCAGCAGTTTTGCAGTTAACACTGAAGCTTTCTTT. This chain connects TRBV12-3 or TRBV12-4 to TRBJ1-1; no clear D. The ends were cut back, 3 bases at V and 2 bases at J, with 7 bases in the middle. The CDR3 length is 13 residues.